The 30 T cell receptor beta chains below come from one sample, sequenced in a study of prognosis after radiotherapy for stage I lung cancer (dated by TCRdb to about 2021). The listed sequencing device is Illumina HiSeq 3000. Two rounds of multiplex PCR were used to amplify the TCR beta CDR3 region from genomic DNA. In the first round of PCR, primers specific to each TRBV and TRBJ gene were used, and the primer sequences are filed in Chinese patent CN105087789A. TCRdb reran the public reads through fastp at Q25 and MiXCR, keeping productive beta chains. CDR3 protein duplicates are merged, each entry listing the most common genes and DNA. The sample has 15,000 to 20,000 distinct CDR3 sequences on record, roughly 30% of them singletons. The top ten constitute 25% of the sample. Sequenced here: PBMCs, sampled before or after stereotactic body radiation therapy (not recorded which). The receptor source for this set is a donor aged 50 or older with non-small cell lung cancer.

This clonotype showed up many times. The chain employs TRBV11-2 and TRBJ1-4; weak D call: TRBD1 (6 bases). The V end was cut by 3 bases, the J end by 4 bases, with 9 bases between. Per the germline V gene, CDR1 is SGHAT and CDR2 is FQNNGV. The CDR3 length is 14 residues. The CDR3 DNA sequence: TGTGCCAGCAGCTTCGGGGGCGGTAATGAAAAACTGTTTTTT. This codes for CASSFGGGNEKLFF.

At least ten counts were recorded for this clonotype. This chain uses TRBV6-1 with TRBJ2-2; TRBD2 matches at 13 bases. This CDR3 comprises 15 residues. V was clipped by 5 bases and J by 6 bases; unmatched bases: 3. Germline V gene lookup returns CDR1 MNHNS and CDR2 SASEGT. The CDR3 DNA sequence: TGTGCCAGCAGTCACGGACTAGCGGGAGCCGGGGAGCTGTTTTTT. Its translation: CASSHGLAGAGELFF.

With respect to this clonotype: This probably arose from a read error, given a far larger clone one base away. The chain recombines TRBV6-4 with TRBJ1-2; TRBD1 is a possible D gene (5 bases). The CDR3 contains 15 residues. V shed 8 bases and J shed 5 bases, with 21 bases lying between them. Germline CDR1 is MRHNA and CDR2 is SNTAGT. In DNA form, the CDR3 reads TGTGCCAGCGGTGTCCCTGGGGCAGGGTCTTATGGCTACACCTTC. This translates into CASGVPGAGSYGYTF.

This clonotype was seen many times. The rearrangement links TRBV7-2 to TRBJ1-2; D uncertain. The length of the CDR3 is 13 residues. The ends were cut back, 5 bases at V and 8 bases at J, with 15 bases in the middle. CDR1 is SGHTA, CDR2 FQGNSA, per germline. CDR3 in amino acids: CASSQDQTGGYTF. The CDR3 DNA reads as TGTGCCAGCAGCCAAGACCAAACCGGGGGCTACACCTTC.

In this sample, this clonotype turned up many times. This rearrangement joins TRBV29-1 to TRBJ2-3, with 9 bases fitting TRBD2. The CDR3 has 14 residues. V lost 5 bases to trimming and J lost 1 base; unmatched junction nucleotides: 4. The germline V gene encodes CDR1 SQVTM and CDR2 ANQGSEA. CDR3 bases: TGCAGCGTTCCTCGACTAGCGGGCACAGATACGCAGTATTTT. This translates into CSVPRLAGTDTQYF.

This clonotype is medium-sized by share. V is TRBV6-4 and J is TRBJ2-3, with D unclear. The CDR3 length is 13 residues. The germline V gene encodes CDR1 MRHNA and CDR2 SNTAGT. Between the trimmed V and J ends, which lost 2 bases and 0 bases, there was a span of 3 bases. Written as DNA, the CDR3 is TGTGCCAGCAGTGACGGGAGCACAGATACGCAGTATTTT. Amino acid sequence: CASSDGSTDTQYF.

To note about this clonotype: A far larger clone is one base from this, pointing to a likely read error. The chain recombines TRBV6-4 with TRBJ1-5, with D perhaps matching TRBD1 (5 bases). The CDR3 runs 16 residues. Germline loops: CDR1 MRHNA, CDR2 SNTAGT. Trimming cost V 6 bases and J 5 bases, with 20 bases left between them. CDR3 bases: TGTGCCAGCAGGGAACCCGGCATGGGGCTTCATCAGCCCCAGCATTTT. This encodes CASREPGMGLHQPQHF.

The chain couples TRBV6-2 or TRBV6-3 to TRBJ2-1, with 7 bases aligning to TRBD2. CDR3 length: 13 residues. With V trimmed by 6 bases and J by 1 base, 0 bases remained unmatched. CDR1 is MNHEY, CDR2 SVGEGT, per germline. Here the CDR3 DNA reads TGTGCCAGCAGGGGGGGGTCCTACAATGAGCAGTTCTTC. Its protein is CASRGGSYNEQFF.

This clonotype has a count of ten or more. This chain uses TRBV9 with TRBJ2-2, with D unclear. The CDR3 extends over 13 amino acids. Per the germline V gene, CDR1 is SGDLS and CDR2 is YYNGEE. V lost 3 bases and J 1 base, leaving 4 bases between the germline ends. The CDR3 is CASSAQNTGELFF. The CDR3 nucleotides are TGTGCCAGCAGCGCACAGAACACCGGGGAGCTGTTTTTT.

J is TRBJ1-5 and V is TRBV19, with a possible D match to TRBD1 (5 bases). CDR1 and CDR2 from the germline V gene are LNHDA and SQIVND (reference sequence). The V gene lost 6 bases and the J gene lost 6 bases, with 18 bases spanning the gap. This CDR3 region has 15 residues. CDR3 coding DNA: TGTGCCAGTAGGACACGGGGGGAAGCGAGTCAGCCCCAGCATTTT. Amino acid sequence: CASRTRGEASQPQHF.

The chain joins TRBV5-4 to TRBJ2-2; 8 nucleotides match TRBD1. This CDR3 region has 16 residues. V was pared by 1 base and J by 7 bases, with 9 bases of the junction left unmatched. CDR1 SGHNT and CDR2 YYREEE come from the germline V gene (reference sequence). The DNA for the CDR3 is TGTGCCAGCAGCTTGTTCTGGGACAGGTCCCGCGGGGAGCTGTTTTTT. Protein sequence: CASSLFWDRSRGELFF.

The V gene is TRBV27, the J gene TRBJ2-3; TRBD2 agrees at 13 bases. Per germline, CDR1 MNHEY and CDR2 SMNVEV (reference sequence). The trim removed 5 bases at V and 7 bases at J, leaving 9 bases unmatched. This CDR3 is 16 amino acids long. The CDR3: CASSTGTSGIGYTQYF. The CDR3 bases are TGTGCCAGCAGTACAGGGACTAGCGGGATCGGGTATACGCAGTATTTT.

This clonotype was recorded many times. The chain carries TRBV5-6 and TRBJ1-1; D not certain. Germline CDR1 reads SGHDT; CDR2 reads YYEEEE. The CDR3 totals 15 residues. V lost 4 bases to trimming and J lost 0 bases, with 13 bases between them. Written as DNA, the CDR3 is TGTGCCAGCAGCGTACTTTCGCTCATGAACACTGAAGCTTTCTTT. Its protein is CASSVLSLMNTEAFF.

This clonotype has ten or more counts. A read error may account for a junction end that differs from germline. This chain uses TRBV9 with TRBJ2-1, with 9 bases matching TRBD2. This CDR3 comprises 13 residues. Germline V lookup: CDR1 SGDLS, CDR2 YYNGEE. CDR3 DNA: TGTGCCAGTAGCGGGAGTTTGGGGAATGAGCAGTTCTTC. Translated: CASSGSLGNEQFF.

Concerning this clonotype: A read error is the likely source, as a far larger clone sits one nucleotide away. V usage is TRBV6-2 or TRBV6-3 and J usage is TRBJ2-7; 15 nucleotides align to TRBD2. Losses at the gene ends were 6 bases for V and 3 bases for J; bases not matched to a gene: 12. Germline assignment: CDR1 MNHEY and CDR2 SVGEGT. The CDR3 is 18 residues long. The CDR3 reads CASSQGLAGGSSYYEQYF. CDR3 sequence (DNA): TGTGCCAGCAGCCAAGGACTAGCGGGAGGGAGTAGCTACTACGAGCAGTACTTC.

Comments on this clonotype: A far larger clone is only one base removed, so a read error is likely. This chain connects TRBV6-2 or TRBV6-3 to TRBJ2-3; D is unclear. The length of the CDR3 is 14 residues. V lost 5 bases to trimming and J lost 3 bases, with 12 bases between them. Germline V gives CDR1 MNHEY, CDR2 SVGEGT. The CDR3 DNA sequence: TGTGCCAGCAGTCCCACTTCTAGAACAGATACGCAGTATTTT. Encoded protein: CASSPTSRTDTQYF.

In the case of this clonotype: A read error is likely here: a far larger clone is one base away. This sequence joins TRBV6-1 and TRBJ2-5; D unresolved. CDR1 and CDR2 (germline): MNHNS, SASEGT. This CDR3 has 12 residues. The ends were cut back, 5 bases at V and 5 bases at J, with 9 bases in the middle. The CDR3 reads CASSYDSETQYF. The CDR3 coding sequence is TGTGCCAGCAGTTACGATTCGGAGACCCAGTACTTC.

A note on this clonotype: As the CDR3 is not closed by the conserved phenylalanine or tryptophan, this likely results from a read error. CDR3 in DNA: TGTGCCAGCAACCAAACCGGGGAGCTGTTTTCT. Translated: CASNQTGELFS. This chain links TRBV14 with TRBJ2-2; D gene unclear. The CDR3 has 11 residues. Germline V gene data show CDR1 as SGHDN and CDR2 as FVKESK.

V gene TRBV6-2 or TRBV6-3 combines with J gene TRBJ1-1, with D possibly being TRBD1 (5 bases). V shed 8 bases and J shed 3 bases, with 19 bases lying between them. Looked up from germline, CDR1 is MNHEY and CDR2 is SVGEGT. CDR3 length: 15 amino acids. CDR3: CASRREDNGYTEAFF. The CDR3 region has the DNA TGTGCCAGCCGCCGGGAGGACAACGGGTACACTGAAGCTTTCTTT.

In this sample, this clonotype turned up many times. J is TRBJ2-7 and V is TRBV5-8; 7 nucleotides line up with TRBD1. The CDR3 totals 15 residues. The germline V gene has CDR1 SGHTS and CDR2 YDEGEE. After removal of 1 base from V and 2 bases from J, the junction contained 6 bases not matched to a gene. The CDR3 sequence: CASSLYRDSAYEQYF. Here the CDR3 DNA reads TGTGCCAGCAGCTTGTACCGGGACAGTGCCTACGAGCAGTACTTC.

This rearrangement joins TRBV19 to TRBJ2-7; TRBD1 matches at 7 bases. The V segment lost 4 bases and the J segment 7 bases; nucleotides outside the gene matches: 13. The CDR3 runs 15 residues. Germline V CDR1 and CDR2: LNHDA, SQIVND (reference sequence). DNA of the CDR3: TGTGCCAGTAGTAGGAACAGGGGACGCGAAAAAGAGCAGTACTTC. Translating it yields CASSRNRGREKEQYF.

This clonotype was observed at least ten times. J is TRBJ1-1 and V is TRBV19; 10 nucleotides line up with TRBD1. The CDR3 is 13 amino acids. Per the germline V gene, CDR1 is LNHDA and CDR2 is SQIVND (reference sequence). V dropped 5 bases and J dropped 6; count of bases not matched to a gene: 3. The CDR3 nucleotides are TGTGCCAGTAGTGTGGGACAGGGGTCTGAAGCTTTCTTT. It yields the protein CASSVGQGSEAFF. Full variable domain (missing parts from reference TRBV19 and TRBJ1-1): DGGITQSPKYLFRKEGQNVTLSCEQNLNHDAMYWYRQDPGQGLRLIYYSQIVNDFQKGDIAEGYSVSREKKESFPLTVTSAQKNPTAFYLCASSVGQGSEAFFGQGTRLTVV.

There are many counts of this clonotype. The chain recombines TRBV11-2 with TRBJ2-3; D gene uncertain. Germline V CDR1 and CDR2: SGHAT, FQNNGV. This CDR3 is 11 amino acids long. The V end was cut by 5 bases, the J end by 5 bases, with 5 bases between. The CDR3 region has the DNA TGTGCCAGCAGCCACCAAGATACGCAGTATTTT. Its protein is CASSHQDTQYF.

This clonotype showed up many times. The rearrangement joins TRBV19 to TRBJ1-5, with TRBD1 identical over 9 bases. V lost 4 bases to trimming and J lost 5 bases; unmatched junction nucleotides: 12. The CDR3 loop spans 17 amino acids. CDR1 and CDR2 (germline): LNHDA, SQIVND (reference sequence). This CDR3 reads CASSNIGQGLVDQPQHF. The DNA of the CDR3 is TGTGCCAGTAGTAACATCGGACAGGGGCTTGTCGATCAGCCCCAGCATTTT.

In this sample, this clonotype is medium-sized. This chain uses TRBV20-1 with TRBJ2-3; D unresolved. Per germline, CDR1 DFQATT and CDR2 SNEGSKA (reference sequence). This CDR3 comprises 13 residues. V lost 1 base and J 6 bases, leaving 11 bases between the germline ends. The DNA for the CDR3 is TGCAGTGCTAGAGTCCCTCCTACGGATACGCAGTATTTT. This gives the protein CSARVPPTDTQYF.

As to this clonotype: One junction end disagrees with the germline gene, perhaps due to a read error. The chain couples TRBV7-2 to TRBJ2-1, with 14 bases lining up with TRBD2. The CDR3 sequence is 14 residues long. Per germline, CDR1 SGHTA and CDR2 FQGNSA. The DNA of the CDR3 is TGTGCCAGCAGATTAGGACTAGCGGGAGGTCGGCAGTTCTTC. This gives the protein CASRLGLAGGRQFF.

This clonotype was recorded many times. This rearrangement joins TRBV2 to TRBJ1-5; 7 bases match TRBD1. This CDR3 is 14 amino acids long. V lost 6 bases, J lost 4 bases, and 6 bases stayed unmatched. The germline CDR1 and CDR2 sequences are SNHLY and FYNNEI. CDR3 loop: CASSADRKNQPQHF. The CDR3 DNA follows: TGTGCCAGCAGCGCGGACAGGAAAAATCAGCCCCAGCATTTT.

Points on this clonotype: Here the CDR3 omits its conserved ending phenylalanine or tryptophan, so a read error is the likely source. V and J are TRBV28 and TRBJ2-1, with TRBD2 matching 7 bases. J was trimmed by 4 bases and V by 5 bases; bases with no gene match: 11. CDR3 length: 16 amino acids. Germline V gene sequence: CDR1 MDHEN, CDR2 SYDVKM. The CDR3 bases are TGTGCCAGCAGTCCGAGCGTAGCGGGCTATTACAATGAGCAGTTCATC. It encodes CASSPSVAGYYNEQFI.

Turning to this clonotype: One end of the junction fails to match germline, which may point to a read error. This chain uses TRBV28 with TRBJ2-3, with 7 bases that match TRBD2. Germline-derived CDR1 and CDR2 are MDHEN and SYDVKM. The CDR3 has 16 residues. The CDR3 protein is CAISFGWWEGSDTQYF. DNA of the CDR3: TGTGCCATCAGTTTTGGTTGGTGGGAGGGTTCAGATACGCAGTATTTT.

CDR3 residues: CASYGQGTGELFF. The DNA of the CDR3 is TGTGCCAGTTACGGTCAAGGCACCGGGGAGCTGTTTTTT. V is TRBV6-2 or TRBV6-3 and J is TRBJ2-2, with D unresolved. There are 13 residues in the CDR3. Germline V gene sequence: CDR1 MNHEY, CDR2 SVGEGT. Deletions cut 9 bases from V and 4 bases from J, with 12 bases between.